The next 26 T cell receptor beta chains were all read from a single sample in a study of blood T cell repertoires in COVID-19. Method: immunoSEQ multiplex PCR; TCRdb's copy keeps in-frame clones and lacks some. The sample contains approximately 280,000 clones, 80% to 85% of which appear only once. The source material was PBMCs or T cells enriched from blood (not recorded which). The source is a man between 40 and 49 years old who had been exposed to COVID-19.

The rearrangement links TRBV5-6 to TRBJ1-2; 7 bases are a match to TRBD1. CDR1 and CDR2 from the germline V gene are SGHDT and YYEEEE. CDR3 length: 14 amino acids. The V segment lost 4 bases and the J segment 4 bases; nucleotides outside the gene matches: 7. The CDR3 sequence: CASSVGQAVYGYTF. The CDR3 DNA sequence: TGTGCCAGCAGCGTAGGACAGGCCGTCTATGGCTACACCTTC.

This chain connects TRBV7-9 to TRBJ2-1, with TRBD2 matching 7 bases. CDR1 SEHNR and CDR2 FQNEAQ come from the germline V gene (reference sequence). This CDR3 has 13 residues. The V and J ends lost 3 bases and 9 bases, in that order; junction bases with no gene match: 5. The CDR3 region is CASSFPAGSEQFF. DNA of the CDR3: TGTGCCAGCAGCTTCCCAGCGGGGAGTGAGCAGTTCTTC.

This sequence joins TRBV24-1 and TRBJ2-2, with TRBD1 identical over 9 bases. There are 16 residues in the CDR3. V lost 5 bases to trimming and J lost 1 base; unmatched junction nucleotides: 4. CDR1 and CDR2 (germline): KGHDR, SFDVKD. The CDR3 reads CATSASDRGNTGELFF. The CDR3 DNA is TGTGCCACCAGTGCCTCGGACAGGGGGAACACCGGGGAGCTGTTTTTT.

This chain joins TRBV18 and TRBJ2-3; 11 nucleotides align to TRBD2. Germline CDR1 reads KGHSH; CDR2 reads LQKENI. After removal of 6 bases from V and 3 bases from J, the junction contained 11 bases not matched to a gene. The CDR3 length is 17 residues. The CDR3 region has the DNA TGTGCCAGCTCCCCGCCAGGGGCTAGCGGGAGGACAGATACGCAGTATTTT. It yields the protein CASSPPGASGRTDTQYF.

The chain links TRBV6-5 to TRBJ2-1, with TRBD1 matching over 9 bases. J was trimmed by 9 bases and V by 6 bases; bases with no gene match: 0. The CDR3 has 11 amino acids. The germline CDR1 and CDR2 sequences are MNHEY and SVGAGI. The CDR3 sequence is CASRDRGEQFF. CDR3 sequence (DNA): TGTGCCAGCAGGGACAGGGGTGAGCAGTTCTTC.

This chain links TRBV24-1 with TRBJ2-1; 10 bases match TRBD2. CDR3 length: 16 amino acids. V gave up 0 bases and J gave up 6 bases; unmatched junction bases: 4. Germline assignment: CDR1 KGHDR and CDR2 SFDVKD. The CDR3 nucleotides are TGTGCCACCAGTGATTTGCGACTAGCGGGTCCCAATGAGCAGTTCTTC. Its translation: CATSDLRLAGPNEQFF.

V gene TRBV4-1 combines with J gene TRBJ2-7; TRBD1 is a possible D gene (6 bases). The CDR3 consists of 14 residues. Deletions cut 0 bases from V and 6 bases from J, with 12 bases between. The germline CDR1 and CDR2 sequences are MGHRA and YSYEKL. CDR3 DNA sequence: TGCGCCAGCAGCCAAGAAGGGAGAGGGGGCGAGCAGTACTTC. Residues: CASSQEGRGGEQYF.

This clone turned up a few times. The chain uses TRBV20-1 and TRBJ1-2; D is undetermined. The V end lost 2 bases, the J end lost 4 bases, and 5 bases lay between the germline ends. Germline assignment: CDR1 DFQATT and CDR2 SNEGSKA (reference sequence). The CDR3 has 11 amino acids. CDR3 region: CSARISYGYTF. The CDR3 DNA reads as TGCAGTGCTAGAATCTCCTATGGCTACACCTTC.

V usage is TRBV6-6 and J usage is TRBJ2-1, with 12 bases that match TRBD2. Germline V lookup: CDR1 MNHNY, CDR2 SVGAGI (reference sequence). With 11 bases clipped from V and 7 bases from J, the junction kept 9 bases outside the gene matches. The CDR3 length is 14 residues. The CDR3 bases are TGTGCCCGACGGACTAGCGGGATGCGGAATGAGCAGTTCTTC. This encodes CARRTSGMRNEQFF.

The V and J genes are TRBV5-1 and TRBJ2-1; 7 positions match TRBD2. CDR1 is SGHRS, CDR2 YFSETQ, per germline. The CDR3 spans 16 residues. V lost 0 bases, J lost 7 bases, and 10 bases stayed unmatched. CDR3 nucleotides: TGCGCCAGCAGCTTGGGATCGGGGGGTTTTGAAAATGAGCAGTTCTTC. Amino acids: CASSLGSGGFENEQFF. The complete variable domain, with remaining parts taken from reference TRBV5-1 and TRBJ2-1, reads KAGVTQTPRYLIKTRGQQVTLSCSPISGHRSVSWYQQTPGQGLQFLFEYFSETQRNKGNFPGRFSGRQFSNSRSEMNVSTLELGDSALYLCASSLGSGGFENEQFFGPGTRLTVL.

The chain carries TRBV6-5 and TRBJ2-7, with 12 bases fitting TRBD1. In germline, CDR1 is MNHEY, CDR2 SVGAGI. Trimming at V came to 5 bases and at J to 5 bases, leaving 4 bases not matched to a gene. This CDR3 is 14 amino acids long. The CDR3 loop is CASSRDRGLDEQYF. CDR3 bases: TGTGCCAGCAGTCGGGACAGGGGGCTGGACGAGCAGTACTTC.

This chain joins TRBV19 and TRBJ1-5, with D unresolved. Trimming shortened V by 3 bases and J by 2 bases, and 20 bases separated the two germline ends. Germline V gene lookup returns CDR1 LNHDA and CDR2 SQIVND (reference sequence). There are 18 residues in the CDR3. In nucleotides, the CDR3 is TGTGCCAGTAGTATTTTGCGGGGTGAGGGATCGGGCAATCAGCCCCAGCATTTT. Translating gives CASSILRGEGSGNQPQHF.

This sequence joins TRBV27 and TRBJ2-7, with TRBD2 matching over 13 bases. Germline V CDR1 and CDR2: MNHEY, SMNVEV (reference sequence). J gave up 5 bases and V 1 base, and 5 bases lay outside the gene matches. CDR3 length equals 16 residues. This CDR3 reads CASSLFGTSGMNEQYF. Written as DNA, the CDR3 is TGTGCCAGCAGTTTATTTGGGACTAGCGGGATGAACGAGCAGTACTTC.

This rearrangement joins TRBV10-1 to TRBJ2-2; TRBD2 aligns across 8 bases. The junction had 7 bases not matched to a gene; V was cut back by 5 bases and J by 2 bases. Per the germline V gene, CDR1 is WNHNN and CDR2 is SYGVQD (reference sequence). This CDR3 comprises 16 residues. DNA for the CDR3: TGCGCCAGCAGTCCGCTTCGGGAGGGTAACACCGGGGAGCTGTTTTTT. Translation: CASSPLREGNTGELFF.

The genes are TRBV3-1 (or the pseudogene TRBV3-2) and TRBJ2-1; TRBD2 aligns across 10 bases. The germline CDR1 and CDR2 sequences are LGHDT and YNNKEL (reference sequence). The V gene end was trimmed by 4 bases and the J gene end by 3 bases; junction bases not matched to a gene: 3. The CDR3 length is 15 residues. The CDR3 is CASSRAGGGYNEQFF. The CDR3 DNA reads as TGTGCCAGCAGCCGAGCGGGAGGGGGCTACAATGAGCAGTTCTTC.

Here the CDR3 DNA reads TGTGCCAGCAGCCAGTTGGGTGCGGTGCAGTACTTC. Its translation: CASSQLGAVQYF. The chain has TRBV3-1 (or the pseudogene TRBV3-2) and TRBJ2-7; unclear D gene. The CDR3 spans 12 residues. Per the germline V gene, CDR1 is LGHDT and CDR2 is YNNKEL (reference sequence). V lost 3 bases and J 9 bases, leaving 12 bases between the germline ends.

V and J are TRBV19 and TRBJ1-1, with a tentative D call TRBD1 (5 bases). Germline CDR1 reads LNHDA; CDR2 reads SQIVND (reference sequence). CDR3 length equals 18 residues. Trimming cost V 6 bases and J 6 bases, with 29 bases left between them. The CDR3, as DNA: TGTGCCAGTAGACAACCCGCAATAGTTGGGGGGGGGAGCCCTGAAGCTTTCTTT. It is translated as CASRQPAIVGGGSPEAFF.

This chain joins TRBV12-3 or TRBV12-4 and TRBJ1-2; TRBD1 aligns across 7 bases. This CDR3 has 12 amino acids. Trimming at V came to 6 bases and at J to 4 bases, leaving 2 bases not matched to a gene. CDR3 sequence (DNA): TGTGCCAGCAGCCGGGACAGCTATGGCTACACCTTC. Its translation: CASSRDSYGYTF.

The J gene is TRBJ1-2, the V gene TRBV11-2, with D possibly matching TRBD1 (5 bases). Trimming took off 1 base at V and 3 bases at J, with 9 bases between the two ends. The CDR3 contains 14 residues. Germline V CDR1 and CDR2: SGHAT, FQNNGV. The CDR3 loop reads CASSLGQGDYGYTF. CDR3 DNA: TGTGCCAGCAGCTTAGGGCAGGGCGACTATGGCTACACCTTC.

On this clone: At one end the junction does not follow the germline gene, possibly because of a read error. This chain joins TRBV12-5 and TRBJ2-3; D possibly corresponds to TRBD2 (5 bases). The CDR3 has 15 amino acids. The germline V gene has CDR1 LGHNT and CDR2 FRNRAP. CDR3 sequence reads: CASGSLLVGTDTQYF. In DNA form, the CDR3 reads TGTGCTAGTGGTTCCTTACTAGTCGGCACGGATACGCAGTATTTT.

The genes are TRBV15 and TRBJ2-7; 8 positions match TRBD2. The CDR3 has 14 residues. The germline V gene encodes CDR1 LNHNV and CDR2 YYDKDF (reference sequence). V shed 9 bases, J shed 6 bases, and the junction held 13 bases outside the gene matches. The DNA for the CDR3 is TGTGCCACGGGCCGGGTAATAGGGACTAGCGAGCAGTACTTC. It specifies CATGRVIGTSEQYF.

The chain joins TRBV5-4 to TRBJ1-6; D remains unclear. Trimming pared 5 bases from V and 5 bases from J, leaving 17 bases between. CDR3 length equals 16 residues. Looked up from germline, CDR1 is SGHNT and CDR2 is YYREEE (reference sequence). The CDR3 spells CASRLNNPQDNSPLHF. CDR3 nucleotides: TGTGCCAGCAGATTAAATAATCCCCAGGATAATTCACCCCTCCACTTT.

V gene TRBV9 combines with J gene TRBJ2-3; 16 bases map to TRBD2. The V gene's germline CDR1 is SGDLS and CDR2 YYNGEE. J lost 4 bases, V lost 0 bases, and 11 bases had no gene match. The CDR3 is 20 amino acids. In nucleotides, the CDR3 is TGTGCCAGCAGCGTAGCCCTGGGACTAGCGGGAGGGAGGTCATCAGATACGCAGTATTTT. Protein sequence: CASSVALGLAGGRSSDTQYF.

The rearrangement uses TRBV27 and TRBJ2-1; TRBD2 aligns across 13 bases. The CDR3 totals 16 residues. The ends lost 6 bases at V and 6 bases at J; junction bases unmatched: 8. Germline CDR1 reads MNHEY; CDR2 reads SMNVEV (reference sequence). The CDR3 DNA reads as TGTGCCAGCAGGGAAACCGGGACTAGCGGGACCAATGAGCAGTTCTTC. Amino acids: CASRETGTSGTNEQFF.

This chain uses TRBV19 with TRBJ2-7, with D uncertain. V dropped 0 bases and J dropped 6 bases, with 9 bases sitting between them. The germline V gene encodes CDR1 LNHDA and CDR2 SQIVND (reference sequence). The CDR3 has 13 amino acids. CDR3 protein: CASSIDHPGEQYF. The CDR3 DNA follows: TGTGCCAGTAGTATAGACCACCCCGGCGAGCAGTACTTC.

This sequence joins TRBV7-6 and TRBJ1-5; D is ambiguous. The CDR3 is 15 residues long. The germline V and J ends were trimmed by 0 bases and 2 bases, with 8 bases remaining between them. Germline V gene lookup returns CDR1 SGHVS and CDR2 FNYEAQ. DNA of the CDR3: TGTGCCAGCAGCTTAGCGCAAGAGCGCAATCAGCCCCAGCATTTT. As protein: CASSLAQERNQPQHF.